This record looks at one T cell receptor (beta chain) sequence and its context. No antigen is known for it. This CDR3 fails to terminate in the conserved phenylalanine or tryptophan, so it likely reflects a read error. The record originates from a study of blood T cells in healthy people across ages (dated by TCRdb to the mid-2010s). Looking at the study overall: In model experiments, template switching captured about one uniquely barcoded TCR beta cDNA molecule for every two T cells. To avoid experimental bias, donors of different ages were randomly spread across the sequencing lanes. The study measured age-related changes in TCR beta repertoire diversity using deep sequencing normalized with unique cDNA molecular identifiers. Two additional independent replicas of 1 million unique cDNA reads from the same blood draw were analyzed for two donors (one aged 18 to 30 and one aged 80 or older). Four age groups were formed from the donors: young (average roughly 16 years), middle-aged (approximately 39), aged (more than 55) and long-lived (about 75). Study-wide findings and limitations: The percentage of naive T cells measured by flow cytometry correlated strongly with observed TCR beta diversity. Estimates of total diversity based on one million sequenced T cells were considered lower bounds and underestimates. Observed TCR beta diversity per million T cells fell roughly linearly with age, and a significant reduction was already apparent by age around 40. Because profiling used bulk unsorted PBMCs, naive and antigen-experienced compartments could not be compared conclusively. Compared with the aged group, the long-lived group had more naive CD4+ T cells, fewer expanded clones and increased TCR diversity, a pattern suggesting age selection. The CMV infection status of donors was not known, potentially confounding age-related changes in expanded clonotypes.

Systemically healthy Caucasian individuals from Russia, 39 in total and aged roughly 6 to 100 years, were included as donors. About 10 milliliters of peripheral blood were collected from each donor into EDTA-treated Vacutainer tubes. Ficoll-Paque density-gradient centrifugation was used to isolate PBMCs, with at least 7 million per sample. Total RNA was extracted from PBMCs with Trizol reagent, with at least 5.5 micrograms obtained per sample. For every donor, an aliquot of PBMCs went through flow cytometry to measure the percentages of naive CD45RAhigh/CD27high T cells. The CDR3 has 16 residues if both end residues are counted. Only the CDR3 part of the read is kept: 48 bases, read in frame from the first base. A distance of 20 bases separates the germline ends of V and J, which lose 4 bases and 7 bases respectively. CDR1 MDHEN and CDR2 SYDVKM were looked up in the germline V gene. The receptor library was made with 5' RACE. Sequencing was carried out with an Illumina HiSeq 2500. A second about 7 to 12 cycle PCR used a sample-barcoded 5' primer and a J-beta primer mix. A unique molecular identifier was introduced onto each TCR beta cDNA molecule by a template-switch 5' adaptor carrying 12 random nucleotides. Each sample yielded at least 3 million CDR3-containing paired-end reads. First-strand cDNA was synthesized from all RNA with the Mint cDNA synthesis kit, primed by a TRBC-specific oligonucleotide. Following uracil-DNA glycosylase treatment, all cDNA underwent a first 18-cycle PCR with the universal primers M1SS and BC2_uni_R. Per the source publication's procedure: Each sample was normalized by randomly selecting 1 million high-quality reads, each carrying a distinct molecular identifier. Instead of being binned into consensus sequences, reads with shared molecular identifiers were discarded. MiTCR, set to a Q25 quality threshold and the strictest error-elimination algorithm, was used for CDR3 identification, clonotype clustering and error correction. A nonparametric unseen species model using Euler transformation provided a lower-bound estimate of total TCR beta diversity. The raw public reads went through TCRdb reprocessing: fastp at Q25, MiXCR clone calling, in-frame beta chains kept. Entries are consolidated by CDR3 protein sequence, retaining the most common genes and DNA. The V and J calls were determined by TCRdb, not by the authors. This sample lists about 1.6 million distinct CDR3 sequences; 30% to 35% were detected once. The top ten clones comprise 11% of the sample.

This TCR came from a woman in her 30s in good health. Sequencing was carried out using blood. This receptor chain uses TRBV28 and TRBJ2-1, with the D gene not confidently named. The bases read TGTGCCAGCAGTTCATATGTTGGAGAAGATCTGAATGAGCAGTTCTCC. This codes for CASSSYVGEDLNEQFS.